This TCR beta chain was captured in a study of neoadjuvant nivolumab and ipilimumab in lung cancer. Turning to this clone: What it recognizes is unknown.

The assay was immunoSEQ multiplex PCR, and TCRdb's table has in-frame clones only and misses some. The repertoire has more than 25,000 clones, roughly 76% of them found once; the top ten carry 15% to 20%. Deletions cut 5 bases from V and 8 bases from J, with 18 bases between. Germline V CDR1 and CDR2: MNHNY, SVGAGI (reference sequence). This CDR3 region has 15 residues. Study results and limitations: Pretherapy blood TCR richness correlated positively with resected tumor richness. Only a single major-pathologic-response sample was available for clonality analysis. Resected tumors had greater TCR richness and clonality than uninvolved lung.

V is TRBV6-6 and J is TRBJ1-4; tentatively, D is TRBD1 (6 bases). The clonotype was recovered from an adult with non-small cell lung cancer. The sample in question was tumor tissue, obtained after neoadjuvant nivolumab, alone or with ipilimumab, at or shortly before surgery. Here the CDR3 reads CASSLIRDIGEKLFF. In DNA, the CDR3 is TGTGCCAGCAGTCTCATCCGGGACATTGGGGAAAAACTGTTTTTT.